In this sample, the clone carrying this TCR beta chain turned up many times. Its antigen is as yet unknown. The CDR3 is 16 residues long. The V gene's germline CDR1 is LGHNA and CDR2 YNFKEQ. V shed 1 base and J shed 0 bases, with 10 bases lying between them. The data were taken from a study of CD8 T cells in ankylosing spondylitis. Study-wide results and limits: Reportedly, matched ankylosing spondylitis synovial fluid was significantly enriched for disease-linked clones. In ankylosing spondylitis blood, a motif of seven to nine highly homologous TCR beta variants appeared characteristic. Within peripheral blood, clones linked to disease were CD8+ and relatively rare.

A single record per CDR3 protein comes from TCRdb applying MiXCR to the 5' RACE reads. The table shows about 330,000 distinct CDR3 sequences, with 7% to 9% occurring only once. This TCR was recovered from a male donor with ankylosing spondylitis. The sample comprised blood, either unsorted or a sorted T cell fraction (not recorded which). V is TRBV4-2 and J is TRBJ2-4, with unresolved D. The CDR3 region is CASSQVPQRAKNIQYF. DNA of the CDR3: TGTGCCAGCAGCCAAGTGCCACAGCGAGCCAAAAACATTCAGTACTTC.